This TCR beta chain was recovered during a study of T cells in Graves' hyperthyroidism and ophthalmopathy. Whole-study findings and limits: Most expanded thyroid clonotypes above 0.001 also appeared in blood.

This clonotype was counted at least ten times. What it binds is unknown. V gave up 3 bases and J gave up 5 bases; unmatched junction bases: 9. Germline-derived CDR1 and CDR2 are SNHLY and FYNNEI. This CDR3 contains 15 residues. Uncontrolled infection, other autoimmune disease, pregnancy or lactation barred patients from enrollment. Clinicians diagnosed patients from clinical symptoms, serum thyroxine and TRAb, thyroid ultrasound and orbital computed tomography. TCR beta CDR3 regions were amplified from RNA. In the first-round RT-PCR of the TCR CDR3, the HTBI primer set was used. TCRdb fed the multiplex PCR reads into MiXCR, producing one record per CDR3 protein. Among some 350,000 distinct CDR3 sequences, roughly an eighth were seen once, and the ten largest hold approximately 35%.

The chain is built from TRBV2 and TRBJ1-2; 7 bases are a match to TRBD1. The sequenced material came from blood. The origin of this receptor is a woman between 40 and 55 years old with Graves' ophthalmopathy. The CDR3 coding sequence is TGTGCCAGCAGTGAGGGGGCTTCAGGGGGTTATGGCTACACCTTC. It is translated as CASSEGASGGYGYTF.